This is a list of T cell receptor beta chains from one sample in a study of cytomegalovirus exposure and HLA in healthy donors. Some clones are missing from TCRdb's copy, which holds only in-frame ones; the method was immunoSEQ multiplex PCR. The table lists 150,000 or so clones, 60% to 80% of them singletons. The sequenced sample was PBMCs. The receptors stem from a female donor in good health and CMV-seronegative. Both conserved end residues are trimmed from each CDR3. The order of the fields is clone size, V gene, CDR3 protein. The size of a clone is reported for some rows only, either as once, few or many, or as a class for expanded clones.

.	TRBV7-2	ASSSAGGRDTQY
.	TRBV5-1	ASSLGQTEETQY
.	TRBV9	ASSVHAGTSGVYEQY
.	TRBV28	ASSLAGGGEQY
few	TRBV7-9	ASSWDSHEQF
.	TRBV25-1	ASSPRASGRREQY
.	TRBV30	AWSKFGTGANSPLH
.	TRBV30	AWSVLYGSAQGYT
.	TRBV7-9	ASSPSGNSGEQY
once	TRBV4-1	ASSRRADGGMLYEQF
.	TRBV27	ASSLSGRVDWGTQY